This TCR beta chain was identified in a study of T cells in localized non-small cell lung cancer. Measured with immunoSEQ multiplex PCR; TCRdb has only the in-frame clones, and not every one. Here the sample spans tens of thousands of clones, 85% to 90% being singletons. V gave up 3 bases and J gave up 3 bases, with 17 bases separating them. Germline loops: CDR1 GTSNPN, CDR2 SVGIG (reference sequence). The CDR3 runs to 15 residues. This specimen was peripheral blood, taken before any cancer treatment. The sequence was obtained from a woman aged 40-69 years with stage I squamous cell lung carcinoma. The rearrangement joins TRBV30 to TRBJ1-2, with D unclear. CDR3 DNA: TGTGCCTGGAGCTTACGGGCGTTAAACTACTATGGCTACACCTTC. It is translated as CAWSLRALNYYGYTF.